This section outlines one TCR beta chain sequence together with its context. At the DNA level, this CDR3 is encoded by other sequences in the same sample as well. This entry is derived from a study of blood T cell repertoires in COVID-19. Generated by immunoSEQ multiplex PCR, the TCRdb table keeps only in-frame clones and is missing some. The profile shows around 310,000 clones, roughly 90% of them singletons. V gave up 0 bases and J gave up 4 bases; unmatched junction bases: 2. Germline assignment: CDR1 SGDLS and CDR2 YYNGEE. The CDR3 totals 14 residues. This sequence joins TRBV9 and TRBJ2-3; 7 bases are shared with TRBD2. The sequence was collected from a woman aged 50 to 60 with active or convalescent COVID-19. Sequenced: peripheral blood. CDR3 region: CASSVGGGPDTQYF. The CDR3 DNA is TGTGCCAGCAGCGTAGGGGGGGGACCAGATACGCAGTATTTT.